The 26 T cell receptor beta chains presented below share a single source sample, sequenced in a study of blood T cell repertoires in COVID-19 (dated by TCRdb to 2018 to 2020). To prepare the library, the immunoSEQ multiplex PCR assay was applied. Imported from immuneACCESS, the table was reduced by TCRdb to in-frame sequences with V and J called. These copies leave out some clones; in studies compared against another copy, an unresolved V gene accounts for under half, and the cause of the remainder is not known. The sample data list about 23,000 clones, and about nine tenths of these were observed just once. Of the sample, less than 15% falls within the top ten clones. Sequencing was performed on peripheral blood. Receptors originate from a woman of 80 years or more with active or convalescent COVID-19.

The rearrangement joins TRBV7-6 to TRBJ2-3, with no clear D. Deletions cut 5 bases from V and 4 bases from J, with 10 bases between. The germline V gene encodes CDR1 SGHVS and CDR2 FNYEAQ. This CDR3 is built from 13 residues. The CDR3 DNA sequence: TGTGCCAGCAGCCCTACAGTAGCAGATACGCAGTATTTT. Translated: CASSPTVADTQYF.

J is TRBJ2-1 and V is TRBV9; the D gene is possibly TRBD2 (5 bases). This CDR3 is built from 15 residues. Trimming removed 0 bases from V and 8 bases from J, with 15 bases in between. CDR1 and CDR2 (germline): SGDLS, YYNGEE. This CDR3 reads CASSVATWGSDEQFF. In nucleotides, the CDR3 is TGTGCCAGCAGCGTAGCTACGTGGGGTAGCGATGAGCAGTTCTTC.

The chain has TRBV9 and TRBJ2-1; perhaps TRBD2 as D (5 bases). The CDR3 extends over 15 amino acids. Per the germline V gene, CDR1 is SGDLS and CDR2 is YYNGEE. V was pared by 0 bases and J by 9 bases, with 16 bases between. The CDR3: CASSVGATGFSEQFF. DNA of the CDR3: TGTGCCAGCAGCGTAGGGGCGACGGGGTTCAGTGAGCAGTTCTTC.

This clone was detected once. This chain links TRBV6-5 with TRBJ2-1, with 9 bases aligning to TRBD1. Germline CDR1 is MNHEY and CDR2 is SVGAGI. After removal of 4 bases from V and 3 bases from J, the junction contained 4 bases not matched to a gene. CDR3 length: 15 amino acids. CDR3 in amino acids: CASSLDRGVYNEQFF. The CDR3 DNA sequence: TGTGCCAGCAGTTTGGACAGGGGAGTCTACAATGAGCAGTTCTTC.

This sequence joins TRBV10-3 and TRBJ2-7; the match to TRBD1 covers 12 bases. Looked up from germline, CDR1 is ENHRY and CDR2 is SYGVKD. CDR3 length equals 15 residues. With V trimmed by 7 bases and J by 3 bases, 7 bases remained unmatched. The CDR3 region is CAIKGQGALSYEQYF. For the CDR3, the DNA is TGTGCCATCAAGGGACAGGGGGCATTAAGCTACGAGCAGTACTTC.

This clone is a singleton in its sample. CDR3 residues: CASSLGTLATDYEQYF. The CDR3, as DNA: TGCGCCAGCAGCTTGGGCACCCTAGCGACAGACTACGAGCAGTACTTC. The rearrangement uses TRBV5-1 and TRBJ2-7; weak D call: TRBD2 (6 bases). The CDR3 sequence is 16 residues long. Germline CDR1 is SGHRS and CDR2 is YFSETQ. V lost 0 bases to trimming and J lost 3 bases, with 16 bases between them.

Notes on this clone: One junction end disagrees with the germline gene, perhaps due to a read error. V gene TRBV7-9 combines with J gene TRBJ2-7, with a tentative D call TRBD1 (6 bases). The germline gives CDR1 SEHNR, CDR2 FQNEAQ (reference sequence). This CDR3 contains 13 residues. The CDR3 reads CASSESYRALKHF. The CDR3 DNA sequence: TGTGCCAGCAGCGAATCCTACAGGGCTTTGAAGCACTTC. Full variable domain (rest looked up from reference TRBV7-9 and TRBJ2-7): DTGVSQNPRHKITKRGQNVTFRCDPISEHNRLYWYRQTLGQGPEFLTYFQNEAQLEKSRLLSDRFSAERPKGSFSTLEIQRTEQGDSAMYLCASSESYRALKHFGPGTRLTVT.

The chain uses TRBV7-9 and TRBJ1-2; D remains ambiguous. Trimming took off 4 bases at V and 8 bases at J, with 20 bases between the two ends. Germline V gene lookup returns CDR1 SEHNR and CDR2 FQNEAQ (reference sequence). This CDR3 is built from 15 residues. Written as DNA, the CDR3 is TGTGCCAGCAGCTCCCTGGACGGAACCTGGAGGGGCTACACCTTC. Protein: CASSSLDGTWRGYTF.

This rearrangement joins TRBV5-1 to TRBJ1-1; 11 nucleotides match TRBD1. The CDR3 has 15 residues. J lost 6 bases, V lost 0 bases, and 4 bases had no gene match. Germline V gives CDR1 SGHRS, CDR2 YFSETQ. The CDR3 nucleotides are TGCGCCAGCAGCTTGGAGGGACAGGGGGTCGCTGAAGCTTTCTTT. Its translation: CASSLEGQGVAEAFF.

The chain is built from TRBV28 and TRBJ2-7; 8 bases line up with TRBD1. The CDR3 covers 13 residues. Germline V gives CDR1 MDHEN, CDR2 SYDVKM. V shed 8 bases, J shed 4 bases, and the junction held 7 bases outside the gene matches. The CDR3 DNA reads TGTGCCAGCCGTTGGGGGACAGGATACGAGCAGTACTTC. Its protein is CASRWGTGYEQYF.

CDR3 DNA: TGTGCCAGCAGTAGCCTAGACGGCCTCGTTACGCAGTATTTT. Translation: CASSSLDGLVTQYF. The chain is built from TRBV6-5 and TRBJ2-3; D remains unclear. CDR3 size: 14 residues. With 5 bases removed from V and 8 bases from J, the gap between germline ends came to 17 bases. Germline V gene lookup returns CDR1 MNHEY and CDR2 SVGAGI.

The genes are TRBV2 and TRBJ2-7; TRBD2 matches 10 bases. The CDR3 is 16 residues long. Germline V gene sequence: CDR1 SNHLY, CDR2 FYNNEI. Trimming took 7 bases from V and 3 from J; bases not matched to a gene: 12. DNA for the CDR3: TGTGCCAGCAAGACCTTTAGGGCTAGCGGGAGCTACGAGCAGTACTTC. It yields the protein CASKTFRASGSYEQYF.

This sequence joins TRBV3-1 (or the pseudogene TRBV3-2) and TRBJ1-1, with TRBD1 as a possible D gene (5 bases). The CDR3 sequence is 14 residues long. Germline-derived CDR1 and CDR2 are LGHDT and YNNKEL (reference sequence). Trimming removed 4 bases at V and 4 bases at J, with 13 bases between. For the CDR3, the DNA is TGTGCCAGCAGCCCGATTCGGGGGGGCACTGAAGCTTTCTTT. Amino acid sequence: CASSPIRGGTEAFF.

The rearrangement links TRBV7-3 to TRBJ2-1; 9 positions agree with TRBD2. Looked up from germline, CDR1 is SGHTA and CDR2 is FQGTGA. The V gene end was trimmed by 4 bases and the J gene end by 9 bases; junction bases not matched to a gene: 13. This CDR3 has 16 amino acids. CDR3 protein: CASSSPNSGSPSEQFF. DNA for the CDR3: TGTGCCAGCAGCTCACCGAATAGCGGGAGTCCCAGTGAGCAGTTCTTC.

The rearrangement uses TRBV2 and TRBJ2-5; D call uncertain. Germline CDR1 and CDR2: SNHLY and FYNNEI. The CDR3 totals 13 residues. V was clipped by 5 bases and J by 0 bases, with 7 bases between them. CDR3 sequence: CASSLIHQETQYF. CDR3 in DNA: TGTGCCAGCAGTTTAATCCACCAAGAGACCCAGTACTTC.

This clone has only one observation. The V and J genes are TRBV3-1 (or the pseudogene TRBV3-2) and TRBJ2-5; 7 nucleotides match TRBD2. The V gene end was trimmed by 1 base and the J gene end by 5 bases; junction bases not matched to a gene: 13. The CDR3 loop spans 17 amino acids. Germline CDR1 reads LGHDT; CDR2 reads YNNKEL (reference sequence). CDR3 in DNA: TGTGCCAGCAGCCAAGTTTTGGGTCTAGCGGTTGGGGAGACCCAGTACTTC. Protein product: CASSQVLGLAVGETQYF.

The CDR3 DNA reads TGCGCCAGCAGCCCCACAGGGGAAACTGGCTACACCTTC. This gives the protein CASSPTGETGYTF. The chain uses TRBV5-1 and TRBJ1-2, with 7 positions matching TRBD1. Germline-derived CDR1 and CDR2 are SGHRS and YFSETQ. The CDR3 is 13 residues long. Losses at the gene ends were 4 bases for V and 7 bases for J; bases not matched to a gene: 7.

The V and J genes are TRBV11-1 and TRBJ2-7; D gene ambiguous. Trimming left V 3 bases short and J 2 bases short, with 8 bases between. Germline loops: CDR1 SGHAT, CDR2 FQDESV (reference sequence). The CDR3 runs 13 residues. CDR3 DNA sequence: TGTGCCAGCAGCTTTTCTAACGCCTACGAGCAGTACTTC. This codes for CASSFSNAYEQYF.

The count of this clone is one. This chain connects TRBV9 to TRBJ2-5; D uncertain. The CDR3 spans 14 residues. V lost 0 bases to trimming and J lost 4 bases, with 10 bases between them. Germline values: CDR1 SGDLS, CDR2 YYNGEE. Here the CDR3 reads CASSVAAVAETQYF. DNA of the CDR3: TGTGCCAGCAGCGTAGCGGCGGTAGCAGAGACCCAGTACTTC.

In this sample, this clone turned up a few times. CDR3 DNA: TGTGCCAGCCGTGGGCAGGCCCTCGAGGGAGGCTATGGCTACACCTTC. Amino acids: CASRGQALEGGYGYTF. The chain employs TRBV6-6 and TRBJ1-2; no clear D gene. The germline gives CDR1 MNHNY, CDR2 SVGAGI (reference sequence). V was shortened by 8 bases and J by 4 bases, with 23 bases between the two germline ends. This CDR3 spans 16 amino acids.

The chain recombines TRBV5-1 with TRBJ2-7; 9 positions agree with TRBD1. The length of the CDR3 is 16 residues. V was clipped by 7 bases and J by 2 bases; unmatched bases: 13. Germline assignment: CDR1 SGHRS and CDR2 YFSETQ. CDR3: CASARGRDRATYEQYF. The CDR3 coding sequence is TGCGCCAGCGCCCGGGGCAGGGACAGGGCTACCTACGAGCAGTACTTC.

The genes are TRBV24-1 and TRBJ1-2; tentative D call: TRBD1 (5 bases). The V end was cut by 6 bases, the J end by 6 bases, with 19 bases between. The CDR3 has 15 residues. The germline V gene encodes CDR1 KGHDR and CDR2 SFDVKD. CDR3 nucleotides: TGTGCCACCAGTCCCCCCGGTGGGGGGGAAGATGGCTACACCTTC. Translating gives CATSPPGGGEDGYTF.

This chain joins TRBV7-8 and TRBJ2-2; D possibly corresponds to TRBD1 (5 bases). Germline loops: CDR1 SGHVS, CDR2 FQNEAQ. The CDR3 sequence is 15 residues long. V dropped 2 bases and J dropped 6 bases, with 13 bases sitting between them. CDR3 bases: TGTGCCAGCAGCTTATGGGCAGGGCTGGCCGGGGAGCTGTTTTTT. Translated: CASSLWAGLAGELFF.

The chain recombines TRBV2 with TRBJ2-3; D call uncertain. V shed 7 bases and J shed 0 bases, with 8 bases lying between them. Looked up from germline, CDR1 is SNHLY and CDR2 is FYNNEI. The CDR3 sequence is 13 residues long. The CDR3 DNA reads as TGTGCCAGCAAAGTGCAGAGCACAGATACGCAGTATTTT. Encoded protein: CASKVQSTDTQYF.

This clone was found once. The rearrangement joins TRBV6-5 to TRBJ2-7, with 8 positions matching TRBD2. Germline V lookup: CDR1 MNHEY, CDR2 SVGAGI. The CDR3 has 15 amino acids. The ends lost 5 bases at V and 4 bases at J; junction bases unmatched: 10. The CDR3 region is CASSRVPSGSYEQYF. In DNA form, the CDR3 reads TGTGCCAGCAGTCGAGTGCCAAGCGGGAGTTACGAGCAGTACTTC.

This clone was picked up one time. The gene calls are TRBV7-9 and TRBJ2-7; 14 nucleotides align to TRBD2. J lost 12 bases, V lost 1 base, and 2 bases had no gene match. Germline CDR1 SEHNR, CDR2 FQNEAQ (reference sequence). The CDR3 covers 13 residues. The CDR3 reads CASSLGTSGGWYF. The CDR3 DNA follows: TGTGCCAGCAGCTTAGGGACTAGCGGGGGGTGGTACTTC.